The clone carrying this T cell receptor beta chain turned up a few times. As yet, its antigen is unknown. Individuals who donated were healthy Caucasians from Russia aged roughly 6 to 90. PBMCs numbering at least 6.5 million were isolated per sample. CDR3 length: 16 amino acids. The germline V gene encodes CDR1 SEHNR and CDR2 FQNEAQ (reference sequence). J was trimmed by 3 bases and V by 3 bases; bases with no gene match: 4. This specimen comes from a study of blood T cells in healthy people across ages. Study-wide findings and caveats: Roughly linear declines in TCR beta diversity per million T cells occurred with age.

A J-beta primer mix and a sample-barcoded 5' primer were used in a second PCR of about 7 to 12 cycles. With 12 random nucleotides, a template-switch adaptor tagged each individual cDNA molecule. Via MiXCR, TCRdb re-called the 5' RACE reads, giving one row per CDR3 protein. The sample holds around 280,000 distinct CDR3 sequences, 25% to 30% seen once. V and J are TRBV7-9 and TRBJ2-3; 12 nucleotides agree with TRBD2. The sequence was collected from a woman between 70 and 85 years old in good health. Sequencing used blood. The CDR3 region has the DNA TGTGCCAGCAGCTTCCAGACTAGCGGGAGAACAGATACGCAGTATTTT. Protein: CASSFQTSGRTDTQYF.